The clone carrying this T cell receptor (beta chain) has ten or more counts. Its antigen is not known. The sample comes from a study of CD8 T cells in ankylosing spondylitis. Study results and caveats: Researchers reportedly found disease-linked clones significantly enriched in matched ankylosing spondylitis synovial fluid. A motif in TCR beta, a set of about 8 highly homologous variants, appeared characteristic of ankylosing spondylitis blood.

V lost 0 bases and J lost 6, with 8 bases in between. The CDR3 length is 13 residues. Quantitative molecular-barcoded 5'-RACE generated the TCR beta libraries. TCRdb reanalysed the 5' RACE reads using MiXCR and keeps one entry per CDR3 protein. The sample consists of under 250,000 distinct CDR3 sequences, over 9.5% of them appearing once. Sequencing was done on a sample of blood, either unsorted or a sorted T cell fraction (not recorded which). The sequence was collected from a male donor with ankylosing spondylitis or in good health (not recorded which). The chain recombines TRBV12-3 or TRBV12-4 with TRBJ1-1; a possible D gene is TRBD1 (6 bases). The CDR3 is CASSLAQGPEAFF. Written as DNA, the CDR3 is TGTGCCAGCAGTTTAGCGCAGGGGCCTGAAGCTTTCTTT.